This TCR beta chain stems from a study of shared clonotypes between healthy human individuals. Assay used: immunoSEQ multiplex PCR; TCRdb lists only in-frame clones, some missing. The sample consists of roughly 700,000 clones, less than 95% of them appearing once. The V gene's germline CDR1 is SGDLS and CDR2 YYNGEE. Trimming cost V 3 bases and J 7 bases, with 8 bases left between them. The CDR3 contains 11 residues. The sequenced sample consisted of memory CD8+ T cells from PBMCs. Subset reported: CD45RO+ cells pooled with CCR7-negative TemRA cells. The origin of this receptor is a man between 18 and 35 years old in good health. Some clones in this sample may be carry-over from other donors' samples. This chain uses TRBV9 with TRBJ2-7; D ambiguous. The CDR3, as DNA: TGTGCCAGCAGCGACGGCGGAGAGCAGTACTTC. This translates into CASSDGGEQYF.